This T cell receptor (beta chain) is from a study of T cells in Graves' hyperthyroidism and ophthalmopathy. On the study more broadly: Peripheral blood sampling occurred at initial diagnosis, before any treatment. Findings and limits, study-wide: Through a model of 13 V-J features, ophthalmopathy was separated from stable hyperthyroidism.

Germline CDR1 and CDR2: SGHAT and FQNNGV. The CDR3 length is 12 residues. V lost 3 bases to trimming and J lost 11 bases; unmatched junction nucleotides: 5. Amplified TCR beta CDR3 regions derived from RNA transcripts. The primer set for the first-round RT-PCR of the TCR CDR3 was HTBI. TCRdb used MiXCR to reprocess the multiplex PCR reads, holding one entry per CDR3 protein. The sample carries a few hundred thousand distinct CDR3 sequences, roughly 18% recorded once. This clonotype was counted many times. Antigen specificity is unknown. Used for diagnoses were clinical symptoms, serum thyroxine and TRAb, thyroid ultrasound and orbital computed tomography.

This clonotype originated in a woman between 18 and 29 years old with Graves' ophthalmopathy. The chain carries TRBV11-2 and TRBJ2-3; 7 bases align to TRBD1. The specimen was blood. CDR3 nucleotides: TGTGCCAGCAGCTTGGGCTCAGGGGGGCAGTATTTT. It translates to CASSLGSGGQYF.